The 7 T cell receptor beta chains below come from one sample, sequenced in a study of blood T cell repertoires in COVID-19. The data were produced by immunoSEQ multiplex PCR, yet TCRdb's version contains in-frame clones alone and is incomplete. The table records about 190,000 clones, 65% to 85% of them present only once. Material for sequencing was PBMCs or T cells enriched from blood (not recorded which). These TCRs come from a young woman who had recovered from COVID-19.

This chain links TRBV5-4 with TRBJ2-5; 8 bases line up with TRBD1. With V trimmed by 3 bases and J by 4 bases, 2 bases remained unmatched. The CDR3 is 13 amino acids. CDR1 and CDR2 from the germline V gene are SGHNT and YYREEE (reference sequence). CDR3 loop: CASSSGQVETQYF. The CDR3 bases are TGTGCCAGCAGCTCGGGACAGGTAGAGACCCAGTACTTC. The full variable domain, its missing parts supplied by reference TRBV5-4 and TRBJ2-5, is ETGVTQSPTHLIKTRGQQVTLRCSSQSGHNTVSWYQQALGQGPQFIFQYYREEENGRGNFPPRFSGLQFPNYSSELNVNALELDDSALYLCASSSGQVETQYFGPGTRLLVL.

This clone appeared a few times. V is TRBV2 and J is TRBJ1-4; 8 bases are shared with TRBD1. The germline V gene encodes CDR1 SNHLY and CDR2 FYNNEI. V was pared by 7 bases and J by 1 base, with 5 bases of the junction left unmatched. The CDR3 is 15 residues long. The CDR3: CASKRQGLTNEKLFF. The CDR3 DNA follows: TGTGCCAGCAAAAGACAGGGGCTAACTAATGAAAAACTGTTTTTT.

This clone was counted between two and nine times. V usage is TRBV7-3 and J usage is TRBJ2-1, with a tentative D call TRBD2 (5 bases). Trimming pared 3 bases from V and 4 bases from J, leaving 10 bases between. This CDR3 has 14 residues. Looked up from germline, CDR1 is SGHTA and CDR2 is FQGTGA. For the CDR3, the DNA is TGTGCCAGCAGCTTGACGGACTCTTACAATGAGCAGTTCTTC. Translating it yields CASSLTDSYNEQFF.

The V call is TRBV6-5, the J call TRBJ2-6; weak D call: TRBD1 (6 bases). This CDR3 spans 16 amino acids. V was pared by 4 bases and J by 0 bases, with 10 bases between. CDR1 and CDR2 from the germline V gene are MNHEY and SVGAGI. CDR3 protein: CASSLDSNSGANVLTF. CDR3 DNA sequence: TGTGCCAGCAGTTTGGACAGCAACTCTGGGGCCAACGTCCTGACTTTC.

The rearrangement joins TRBV25-1 to TRBJ1-1, with 7 bases that match TRBD1. This CDR3 has 15 amino acids. The V and J ends lost 5 bases and 4 bases, in that order; junction bases with no gene match: 10. CDR1 and CDR2 from the germline V gene are MGHDK and SYGVNS. The CDR3 sequence is CASSSGQEIFTEAFF. The CDR3, as DNA: TGTGCCAGCAGTTCAGGACAGGAGATTTTCACTGAAGCTTTCTTT.

The chain uses TRBV5-6 and TRBJ1-2; D is uncertain. Trimming removed 6 bases from V and 4 bases from J, with 16 bases in between. The CDR3 contains 14 residues. CDR1 and CDR2 from the germline V gene are SGHDT and YYEEEE. The CDR3 DNA follows: TGTGCCAGCACCCTAACCGGGTCCCCCTATGGCTACACCTTC. Residues: CASTLTGSPYGYTF.

This chain connects TRBV9 to TRBJ1-6, with D possibly TRBD1 on 5 matching bases. In germline, CDR1 is SGDLS, CDR2 YYNGEE. V was trimmed by 0 bases and J by 10 bases, leaving 8 bases between them. The CDR3 runs 13 residues. Written as DNA, the CDR3 is TGTGCCAGCAGCGTAGGGGGGGAGTCACCCCTCCACTTT. This encodes CASSVGGESPLHF.